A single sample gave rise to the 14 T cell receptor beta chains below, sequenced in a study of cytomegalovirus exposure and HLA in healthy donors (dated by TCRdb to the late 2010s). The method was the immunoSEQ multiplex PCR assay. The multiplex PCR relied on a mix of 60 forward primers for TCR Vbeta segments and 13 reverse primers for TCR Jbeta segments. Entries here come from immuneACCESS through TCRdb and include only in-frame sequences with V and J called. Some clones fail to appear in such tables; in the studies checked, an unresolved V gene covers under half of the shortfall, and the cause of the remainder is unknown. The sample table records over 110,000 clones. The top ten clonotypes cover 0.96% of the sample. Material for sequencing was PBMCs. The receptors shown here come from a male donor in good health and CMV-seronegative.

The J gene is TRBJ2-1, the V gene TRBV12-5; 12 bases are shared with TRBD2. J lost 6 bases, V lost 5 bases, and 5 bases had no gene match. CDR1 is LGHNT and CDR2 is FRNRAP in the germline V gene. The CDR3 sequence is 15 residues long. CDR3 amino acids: CASGPASGRANEQFF. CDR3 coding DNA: TGTGCTAGTGGTCCCGCTAGCGGGAGGGCCAATGAGCAGTTCTTC. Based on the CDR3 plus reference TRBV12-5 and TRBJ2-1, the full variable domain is DARVTQTPRHKVTEMGQEVTMRCQPILGHNTVFWYRQTMMQGLELLAYFRNRAPLDDSGMPKDRFSAEMPDATLATLKIQPSEPRDSAVYFCASGPASGRANEQFFGPGTRLTVL.

CDR3 residues: CASSLTGFNGYTF. For the CDR3, the DNA is TGTGCCAGTAGTTTGACAGGCTTTAACGGCTACACCTTC. The chain uses TRBV19 and TRBJ1-2, with a weak D call TRBD1 (6 bases). This CDR3 is 13 amino acids long. The V end lost 5 bases, the J end lost 8 bases, and 15 bases lay between the germline ends. Germline V gene lookup returns CDR1 LNHDA and CDR2 SQIVND (reference sequence).

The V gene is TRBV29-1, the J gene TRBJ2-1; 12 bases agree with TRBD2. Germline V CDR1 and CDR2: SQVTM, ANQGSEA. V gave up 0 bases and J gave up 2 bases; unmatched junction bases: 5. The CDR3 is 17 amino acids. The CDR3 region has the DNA TGCAGCGTTGAAGATTTACTAGCGGGAGGCCCCTACAATGAGCAGTTCTTC. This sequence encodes CSVEDLLAGGPYNEQFF.

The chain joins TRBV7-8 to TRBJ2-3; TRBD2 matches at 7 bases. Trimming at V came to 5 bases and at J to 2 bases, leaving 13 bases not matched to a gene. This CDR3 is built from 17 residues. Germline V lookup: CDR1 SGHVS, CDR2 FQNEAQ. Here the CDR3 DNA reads TGTGCCAGCAGCGCATTCATGGCGGGACTATTCACAGATACGCAGTATTTT. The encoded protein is CASSAFMAGLFTDTQYF.

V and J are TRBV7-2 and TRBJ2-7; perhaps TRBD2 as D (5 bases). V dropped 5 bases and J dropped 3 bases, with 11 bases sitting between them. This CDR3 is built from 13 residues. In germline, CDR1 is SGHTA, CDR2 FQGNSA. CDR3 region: CASSIREDYEQYF. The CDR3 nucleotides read TGTGCCAGCAGCATACGGGAAGACTACGAGCAGTACTTC.

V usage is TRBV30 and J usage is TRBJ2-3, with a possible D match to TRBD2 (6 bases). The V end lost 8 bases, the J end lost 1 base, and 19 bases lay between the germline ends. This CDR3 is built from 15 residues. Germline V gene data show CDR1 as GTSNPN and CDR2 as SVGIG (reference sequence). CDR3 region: CAINRGLRGTDTQYF. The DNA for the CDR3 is TGTGCCATAAACCGGGGACTCCGAGGCACAGATACGCAGTATTTT.

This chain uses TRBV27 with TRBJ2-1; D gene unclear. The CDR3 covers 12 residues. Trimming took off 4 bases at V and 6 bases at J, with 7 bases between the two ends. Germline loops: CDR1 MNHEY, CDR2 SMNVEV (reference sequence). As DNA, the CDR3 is TGTGCCAGCAGTTCGACAAGCAATGAGCAGTTCTTC. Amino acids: CASSSTSNEQFF.

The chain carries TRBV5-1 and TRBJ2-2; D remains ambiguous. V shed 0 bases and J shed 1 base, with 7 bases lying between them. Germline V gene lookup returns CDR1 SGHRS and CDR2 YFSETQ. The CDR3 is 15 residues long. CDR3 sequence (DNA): TGCGCCAGCAGCTTGGACCCGGGGAACACCGGGGAGCTGTTTTTT. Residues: CASSLDPGNTGELFF.

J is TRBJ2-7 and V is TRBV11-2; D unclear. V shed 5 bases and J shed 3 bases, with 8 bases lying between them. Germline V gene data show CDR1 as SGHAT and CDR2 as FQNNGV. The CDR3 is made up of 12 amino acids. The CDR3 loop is CASSPDFYEQYF. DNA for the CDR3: TGTGCCAGCAGCCCAGACTTCTACGAGCAGTACTTC.

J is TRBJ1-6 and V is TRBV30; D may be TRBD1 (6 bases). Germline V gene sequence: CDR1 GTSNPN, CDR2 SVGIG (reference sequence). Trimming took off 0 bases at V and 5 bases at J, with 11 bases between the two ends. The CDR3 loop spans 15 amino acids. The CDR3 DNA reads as TGTGCCTGGAGTGTAGGGAAGGGGGATAATTCACCCCTCCACTTT. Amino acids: CAWSVGKGDNSPLHF.

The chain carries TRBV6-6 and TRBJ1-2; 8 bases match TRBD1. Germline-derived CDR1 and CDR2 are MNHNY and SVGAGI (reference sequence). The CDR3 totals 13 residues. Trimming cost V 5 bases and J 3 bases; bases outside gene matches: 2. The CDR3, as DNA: TGTGCCAGCAGTCCGGACAGGGACTATGGCTACACCTTC. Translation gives CASSPDRDYGYTF.

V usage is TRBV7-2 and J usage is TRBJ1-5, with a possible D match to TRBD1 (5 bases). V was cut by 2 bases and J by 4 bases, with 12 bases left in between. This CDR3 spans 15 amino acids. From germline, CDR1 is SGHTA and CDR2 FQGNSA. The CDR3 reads CASSLQARVNQPQHF. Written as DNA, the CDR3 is TGTGCCAGCAGCTTACAGGCCAGGGTAAATCAGCCCCAGCATTTT. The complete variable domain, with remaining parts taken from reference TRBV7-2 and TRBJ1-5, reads GAGVSQSPSNKVTEKGKDVELRCDPISGHTALYWYRQSLGQGLEFLIYFQGNSAPDKSGLPSDRFSAERTGGSVSTLTIQRTQQEDSAVYLCASSLQARVNQPQHFGDGTRLSIL.

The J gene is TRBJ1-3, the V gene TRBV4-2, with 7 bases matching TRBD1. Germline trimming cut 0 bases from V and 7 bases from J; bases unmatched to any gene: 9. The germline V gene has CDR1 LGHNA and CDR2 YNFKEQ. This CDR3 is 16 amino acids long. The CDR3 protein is CASSQDRAGGSNTIYF. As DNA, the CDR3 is TGTGCCAGCAGCCAAGATAGGGCAGGGGGAAGTAACACCATATATTTT.

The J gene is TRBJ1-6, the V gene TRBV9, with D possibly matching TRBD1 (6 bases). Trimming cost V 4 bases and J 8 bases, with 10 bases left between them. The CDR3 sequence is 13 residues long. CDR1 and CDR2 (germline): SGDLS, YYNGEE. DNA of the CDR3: TGTGCCAGCAGCCTCCGGACAGATTCACCCCTCCACTTT. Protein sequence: CASSLRTDSPLHF.